A selection of T cell receptor beta chains follows, all from one sample in a study of cytomegalovirus exposure and HLA in healthy donors. This table comes from immunoSEQ multiplex PCR, and its TCRdb copy is limited to in-frame clones, with some not included. The sample lists tens of thousands of clones; approximately 80% were seen once. Material for sequencing was PBMCs. These receptors were collected from a woman aged 45-65 years in good health and CMV-seropositive. Both conserved end residues are part of each CDR3. The order of the fields is D gene, V gene, clone size, J gene, CDR3 DNA, CDR3 protein. The D gene is left open where the match is weak. Clone size is stated in some rows and not others, as once, few, many or a class when expanded.

-,TRBV9,few,TRBJ2-2,TGTGCCAGCAGCCCGATGAGCACCGGGGAGCTGTTTTTT,CASSPMSTGELFF
-,TRBV7-3,-,TRBJ1-1,TGTGCCAGCAGCTTAGTCTTGAACACTGAAGCTTTCTTT,CASSLVLNTEAFF
TRBD1,TRBV5-1,-,TRBJ2-5,TGCGCCAGCAGCTTGTGGGGACAGGGTTCGGAGACCCAGTACTTC,CASSLWGQGSETQYF
TRBD1,TRBV7-9,-,TRBJ2-5,TGTGCCAGCAGCACCAGACAGGGTGCGGAGACCCAGTACTTC,CASSTRQGAETQYF
TRBD1,TRBV7-2,-,TRBJ1-1,TGTGCCAGCAGCCTTCGACAGGGGGGAGTTGAAGCTTTCTTT,CASSLRQGGVEAFF
-,TRBV7-6,few,TRBJ1-1,TGTGCCAGCAGCTTAGCACGGCGGGGTGGGGACACTGAAGCTTTCTTT,CASSLARRGGDTEAFF
-,TRBV5-4,-,TRBJ2-3,TGTGCCAGCAGCTTGGCAGGATCAGATACGCAGTATTTT,CASSLAGSDTQYF
TRBD1,TRBV11-2,-,TRBJ1-1,TGTGCCAGCAGCTACTGGACAGGTTGGGACACTGAAGCTTTCTTT,CASSYWTGWDTEAFF
TRBD1,TRBV27,-,TRBJ1-1,TGTGCCAGCAGTTTTTCAGGGGGCGGGGGTGAAGCTTTCTTT,CASSFSGGGGEAFF
-,TRBV6-1,-,TRBJ1-1,TGTGCCAGCAGTGCACAGGTGAACACTGAAGCTTTCTTT,CASSAQVNTEAFF
TRBD1,TRBV5-1,-,TRBJ1-4,TGCGCCAGCAGTGGGACAGGGGAGACAGAAAAACTGTTTTTT,CASSGTGETEKLFF
TRBD1,TRBV30,-,TRBJ1-1,TGTGCCTGGAAGCGAACAGGGGCAGGGGCTGAAGCTTTCTTT,CAWKRTGAGAEAFF
-,TRBV5-6,-,TRBJ1-2,TGTGCCAGCAGCTTGGATCCCCAGGGAAACTATGGCTACACCTTC,CASSLDPQGNYGYTF
-,TRBV5-1,-,TRBJ1-1,TGCGCCAGCAGCTTGGGGCAGGGGCTGTACACTGAAGCTTTCTTT,CASSLGQGLYTEAFF
-,TRBV19,-,TRBJ1-1,TGTGCCAGTAGCATATCACTCGGGGACACTGAAGCTTTCTTT,CASSISLGDTEAFF
-,TRBV28,-,TRBJ2-4,TGTGCCAGCAGTTATGGACAGAGGAACATTCAGTACTTC,CASSYGQRNIQYF
-,TRBV6-5,-,TRBJ2-5,TGTGCCAGCAGACAGGGTTTAAAGACCCAGTACTTC,CASRQGLKTQYF
TRBD1,TRBV5-1,-,TRBJ1-3,TGCGCCAGCAGCCCGGGACAGGTTCTGTCTGGAAACACCATATATTTT,CASSPGQVLSGNTIYF
-,TRBV15,-,TRBJ1-3,TGTGCCACCAGCCCAGGGCCCGGAAACACCATATATTTT,CATSPGPGNTIYF
TRBD1,TRBV28,-,TRBJ1-2,TGTGCCAGCAGCCAGGGGGCGCGGGGCTACACCTTC,CASSQGARGYTF
TRBD1,TRBV19,-,TRBJ2-3,TGTGCCAGCAACAGGGGCCGCACAGATACGCAGTATTTT,CASNRGRTDTQYF
TRBD2,TRBV5-1,once,TRBJ2-5,TGCGCCAGCAGCTTGGGCGGGACTAGCGGGGAACAGACCCAGTACTTC,CASSLGGTSGEQTQYF
TRBD1,TRBV19,-,TRBJ1-6,TGTGCCAGCGGACAGGGGGCATCCTATAATTCACCCCTCCACTTT,CASGQGASYNSPLHF
TRBD2,TRBV5-1,-,TRBJ2-3,TGCGCCAGCAGCTGGCCCCTTGGACTAGCGGGTGTGGATACGCAGTATTTT,CASSWPLGLAGVDTQYF
TRBD2,TRBV4-2,-,TRBJ2-3,TGTGCCAGCAGCCAAGGGACTAGTTGGGCAGATACGCAGTATTTT,CASSQGTSWADTQYF
-,TRBV7-8,-,TRBJ1-2,TGTGCCAGCAGCTTAGGAGCGGCTGCTGGGGTCTATGGCTACACCTTC,CASSLGAAAGVYGYTF
-,TRBV2,few,TRBJ2-5,TGTGCCAGGGCCCCTGTGGACCAAGAGACCCAGTACTTC,CARAPVDQETQYF
TRBD1,TRBV9,-,TRBJ1-6,TGTGCCAGCAGCGCCCTCCCGGACAGGAATTCACCCCTCCACTTT,CASSALPDRNSPLHF
TRBD1,TRBV5-1,-,TRBJ2-1,TGCGCCAGCAGCTTACAGGGGGAGCGGAGAAATGAGCAGTTCTTC,CASSLQGERRNEQFF
TRBD1,TRBV19,-,TRBJ2-3,TGTGCCAGTAGTCCTCGACAGGGGGTAGATACGCAGTATTTT,CASSPRQGVDTQYF
TRBD1,TRBV5-6,-,TRBJ1-4,TGTGCCAGCAGCTATTCGACCGGGACAGGAACTAATGAAAAACTGTTTTTT,CASSYSTGTGTNEKLFF
TRBD1,TRBV2,-,TRBJ1-3,TGTGCCAGCGGAGGGGGACAGACGAACCGAAACACCATATATTTT,CASGGGQTNRNTIYF
-,TRBV2,-,TRBJ2-5,TGTGCCAGCAGTGACAGGGGCAGGGAGACCCAGTACTTC,CASSDRGRETQYF
-,TRBV5-1,-,TRBJ1-4,TGCGCCAGCAGCCAGTCGGGGGAGGGTGAAAAACTGTTTTTT,CASSQSGEGEKLFF
-,TRBV4-1,few,TRBJ1-2,TGCGCCAGCAGCCAAGTCACCCGGGACTTTAACTTC,CASSQVTRDFNF
-,TRBV30,-,TRBJ2-5,TGTGCCTGGAGTGGGGGACTCCAAGAGACCCAGTACTTC,CAWSGGLQETQYF
TRBD1,TRBV6-4,-,TRBJ1-2,TGTGCCAGCAGTGACTCGACAGGGGAAGTCAGTCAAGATGGCTACACCTTC,CASSDSTGEVSQDGYTF
-,TRBV5-1,-,TRBJ1-3,TGCGCCAGCACGGCGGAGGCGGGAAACACCATATATTTT,CASTAEAGNTIYF
-,TRBV5-4,-,TRBJ2-5,TGTGCCAGCAGCTTCCGGGTCCCTGGAGAGACCCAGTACTTC,CASSFRVPGETQYF
-,TRBV5-1,-,TRBJ1-1,TGCGCCAGCAGCTTTGGATTCCGCGGACAGAAGAACACTGAAGCTTTCTTT,CASSFGFRGQKNTEAFF
-,TRBV5-5,-,TRBJ1-2,TGTGCCAGCAGACGCGGCACAGGGAGCTATGGCTACACCTTC,CASRRGTGSYGYTF
-,TRBV18,-,TRBJ1-2,TGTGCCAGCTCACTTGAACAGGAAGGCTATGGCTACACCTTC,CASSLEQEGYGYTF
TRBD1,TRBV7-6,-,TRBJ2-7,TGTGCCAGCAGCTTAGTTGACAGGGGGAAAATAACTCCAACCTACGAGCAGTACTTC,CASSLVDRGKITPTYEQYF
-,TRBV25-1,-,TRBJ1-4,TGTGCCAGCAGTGGGGGCGCGGGGGAAAAACTGTTTTTT,CASSGGAGEKLFF
-,TRBV25-1,few,TRBJ1-5,TGTGCCAGCAGTGATGGGGCCAGTAGAGATCAGCCCCAGCATTTT,CASSDGASRDQPQHF
TRBD2,TRBV14,once,TRBJ2-1,TGTGCCAGCAGCCAAGAATGGACTAGGACCTACAATGAGCAGTTCTTC,CASSQEWTRTYNEQFF
TRBD1,TRBV9,-,TRBJ2-7,TGTGCCAGCAGCGTAGCAGGACAGGGTGGCTACGAGCAGTACTTC,CASSVAGQGGYEQYF
-,TRBV6-5,-,TRBJ1-5,TGTGCCAGCAGTTACGTGGGCACCAATCAGCCCCAGCATTTT,CASSYVGTNQPQHF
-,TRBV2,once,TRBJ1-4,TGTGCCAGCGGGACATATGAAAAACTGTTTTTT,CASGTYEKLFF
TRBD1,TRBV2,-,TRBJ1-6,TGTGCCAGCAGCGACAGGGGGCGGTCACCCCTCCACTTT,CASSDRGRSPLHF
TRBD1,TRBV19,-,TRBJ1-2,TGTGCCAGTAGAGAAACAGGGGGCAACTATGGCTACACCTTC,CASRETGGNYGYTF
TRBD2,TRBV6-5,once,TRBJ2-5,TGTGCCAGCAGAGAACTAGCGGGGGGTCAAGAGACCCAGTACTTC,CASRELAGGQETQYF
TRBD2,TRBV4-2,few,TRBJ2-3,TGTGCCAGCAGCCAATGGGCGGGAGTCACAGATACGCAGTATTTT,CASSQWAGVTDTQYF
TRBD1,TRBV7-8,-,TRBJ2-2,TGTGCCAGCAGCTCGGGACAGGGGGTAACCGGGGAGCTGTTTTTT,CASSSGQGVTGELFF
TRBD1,TRBV7-9,-,TRBJ2-7,TGTGCCAGCAGCCACGGACAGGGGGGCGAGCAGTACTTC,CASSHGQGGEQYF
-,TRBV27,-,TRBJ1-1,TGTGCCCAAACTGGTCCGCGGAACACTGAAGCTTTCTTT,CAQTGPRNTEAFF
TRBD1,TRBV5-1,-,TRBJ1-2,TGCGCCAGCAGCTTGACCCGGGACAGGGGGCGTGGAGACGGCTACACCTTC,CASSLTRDRGRGDGYTF
-,TRBV6-6,once,TRBJ1-2,TGTGCCAGCAGGACAGACTATGGCTACACCTTC,CASRTDYGYTF
-,TRBV5-5,once,TRBJ2-5,TGTGCCAGCAGCTTGGGAGTGGAGACCCAGTACTTC,CASSLGVETQYF